What follows are 15 T cell receptor beta chains derived from one specimen sequenced in a study of human T cells and chemical hapten exposure. The time point was: patch test 2, 6 weeks after DPC sensitization. Treatment indicated: therapeutic diphenylcyclopropenone sensitization with weekly scalp DPC. A single record per CDR3 protein comes from TCRdb applying MiXCR to the RACE reads. Of more than 85,000 distinct CDR3 sequences listed, around 10% are singletons. The source material was whole blood, sampled in connection with sensitization to the hapten diphenylcyclopropenone (DPC). The receptors stem from a man between 40 and 49 years old with alopecia areata. Some clones in this sample may be carry-over from other donors' samples.

This clonotype was observed a handful of times. The chain recombines TRBV7-6 with TRBJ2-1; 10 bases are a match to TRBD2. Germline trimming cut 1 base from V and 3 bases from J; bases unmatched to any gene: 6. CDR1 SGHVS and CDR2 FNYEAQ come from the germline V gene. The CDR3 extends over 17 amino acids. CDR3: CASSLGPSGSRYNEQFF. The CDR3 DNA reads as TGTGCCAGCAGCTTAGGTCCTAGCGGGAGCCGCTACAATGAGCAGTTCTTC.

CDR3 nucleotides: TGTGCCAGCGGAGTGGAGAGCCGTGAGCAGTTCTTC. This gives the protein CASGVESREQFF. The chain employs TRBV6-5 and TRBJ2-1, with D hard to call. With 8 bases removed from V and 9 bases from J, the gap between germline ends came to 14 bases. Germline V gene lookup returns CDR1 MNHEY and CDR2 SVGAGI. The CDR3 length is 12 residues.

This chain joins TRBV23-1 and TRBJ2-1; D gene unclear. TRBV23-1 is noted as an ORF with a role that remains uncertain. Between the trimmed V and J ends, which lost 0 bases and 2 bases, there was a span of 14 bases. This CDR3 contains 17 residues. The CDR3 reads CASSQSWAERAYNEQFF. In nucleotides, the CDR3 is TGCGCCAGCAGTCAATCGTGGGCAGAGCGTGCCTACAATGAGCAGTTCTTC.

This clonotype was seen more than once but under ten times. The CDR3 coding sequence is TGTGCCAGCGCCGGGACAGGGGGCCTAGCGGAGCAGTTCTTC. It translates to CASAGTGGLAEQFF. The chain combines TRBV7-3 with TRBJ2-1; TRBD1 agrees at 12 bases. V gave up 8 bases and J gave up 10 bases; unmatched junction bases: 9. Germline assignment: CDR1 SGHTA and CDR2 FQGTGA. The CDR3 has 14 residues.

This clonotype was detected only a few times. The chain recombines TRBV19 with TRBJ2-4; TRBD1 is a possible D gene (6 bases). Germline CDR1 reads LNHDA; CDR2 reads SQIVND (reference sequence). Trimming removed 7 bases at V and 2 bases at J, with 15 bases between. CDR3 size: 15 residues. CDR3 DNA: TGTGCCAGTACCCCGGACAGAAACTCCAAAAACATTCAGTACTTC. This sequence encodes CASTPDRNSKNIQYF.

This clonotype was found many times. V and J are TRBV30 and TRBJ1-3, with D uncertain. This CDR3 is built from 11 residues. CDR1 and CDR2 from the germline V gene are GTSNPN and SVGIG (reference sequence). V lost 4 bases to trimming and J lost 1 base, with 2 bases between them. CDR3 region: CAWTSGNTIYF. The CDR3 DNA reads as TGTGCCTGGACGTCTGGAAACACCATATATTTT.

This sequence joins TRBV20-1 and TRBJ2-4; D is undetermined. V was clipped by 2 bases and J by 8 bases, with 7 bases between them. Germline values: CDR1 DFQATT, CDR2 SNEGSKA (reference sequence). The CDR3 extends over 11 amino acids. CDR3 nucleotide sequence: TGCAGTGCTAGACAAAGCTACATTCAGTACTTC. It specifies CSARQSYIQYF.

This clonotype showed up just a few times. J is TRBJ2-1 and V is TRBV7-2, with 10 nucleotides matching TRBD2. The trim removed 5 bases at V and 4 bases at J, leaving 5 bases unmatched. Germline V gene sequence: CDR1 SGHTA, CDR2 FQGNSA. The CDR3 sequence is 15 residues long. The CDR3, as DNA: TGTGCCAGCAGCCCGAGCGGGAGGGCGTACAATGAGCAGTTCTTC. It encodes CASSPSGRAYNEQFF. Looking up the rest from reference TRBV7-2 and TRBJ2-1 gives the full variable domain: GAGVSQSPSNKVTEKGKDVELRCDPISGHTALYWYRQSLGQGLEFLIYFQGNSAPDKSGLPSDRFSAERTGGSVSTLTIQRTQQEDSAVYLCASSPSGRAYNEQFFGPGTRLTVL.

This clonotype appeared a few times. The J gene is TRBJ1-5, the V gene TRBV18, with 7 bases matching TRBD1. The CDR3 runs 15 residues. V shed 6 bases, J shed 0 bases, and the junction held 5 bases outside the gene matches. Germline values: CDR1 KGHSH, CDR2 LQKENI. The CDR3 DNA follows: TGTGCCAGCTCGATGGGACAGAATAGCAATCAGCCCCAGCATTTT. It encodes CASSMGQNSNQPQHF.

This clonotype was recorded many times. The gene calls are TRBV7-6 and TRBJ2-3; 9 positions match TRBD2. Germline V gene lookup returns CDR1 SGHVS and CDR2 FNYEAQ. The CDR3 is 16 residues long. Trimming at V came to 1 base and at J to 5 bases, leaving 7 bases not matched to a gene. The DNA for the CDR3 is TGTGCCAGCAGCTTAGGGGTAGCGGGAGCGGAAGATACGCAGTATTTT. Translating gives CASSLGVAGAEDTQYF.

This clonotype was counted at least ten times. This sequence joins TRBV4-1 and TRBJ2-7; D gene unclear. The ends were cut back, 3 bases at V and 2 bases at J, with 11 bases in the middle. The CDR3 is 14 amino acids. Germline-derived CDR1 and CDR2 are MGHRA and YSYEKL. The CDR3 sequence: CASSHGRGTYEQYF. CDR3 in DNA: TGCGCCAGCAGCCATGGGCGCGGCACCTACGAGCAGTACTTC.

This clonotype was recorded a few times. The V and J genes are TRBV6-2 or TRBV6-3 and TRBJ2-4, with a weak D call TRBD2 (5 bases). The CDR3 covers 11 residues. CDR1 is MNHEY, CDR2 SVGEGT, per germline. The V end lost 8 bases, the J end lost 8 bases, and 10 bases lay between the germline ends. Written as DNA, the CDR3 is TGTGCCAGCTCCGGGAAGGACATTCAGTACTTC. Translated, it gives CASSGKDIQYF.

This clonotype was detected only a few times. The chain is built from TRBV11-2 and TRBJ2-1; tentative D call: TRBD1 (6 bases). Looked up from germline, CDR1 is SGHAT and CDR2 is FQNNGV. V lost 5 bases to trimming and J lost 9 bases, with 17 bases between them. The CDR3 extends over 14 amino acids. CDR3 sequence (DNA): TGTGCCAGCAGCCAAGACCTGGCCAGGGGTGAGCAGTTCTTC. Its translation: CASSQDLARGEQFF. The full variable domain, rest sourced from reference TRBV11-2 and TRBJ2-1, is EAGVAQSPRYKIIEKRQSVAFWCNPISGHATLYWYQQILGQGPKLLIQFQNNGVVDDSQLPKDRFSAERLKGVDSTLKIQPAKLEDSAVYLCASSQDLARGEQFFGPGTRLTVL.

As regards this clonotype: Without the conserved terminal phenylalanine or tryptophan, this CDR3 likely stems from a read error. The chain has TRBV7-9 and TRBJ1-1; 9 nucleotides agree with TRBD1. This CDR3 contains 13 residues. Germline CDR1 is SEHNR and CDR2 is FQNEAQ (reference sequence). Trimming at V came to 5 bases and at J to 4 bases, leaving 2 bases not matched to a gene. CDR3 sequence (DNA): TGTGCCAGCAGCGCGGACAGGGGCACTGAAGCTTTCCTT. This sequence encodes CASSADRGTEAFL.

The V call is TRBV11-2, the J call TRBJ2-3, with a possible D match to TRBD1 (6 bases). Germline loops: CDR1 SGHAT, CDR2 FQNNGV. CDR3 size: 17 residues. The V end lost 1 base, the J end lost 1 base, and 15 bases lay between the germline ends. The DNA of the CDR3 is TGTGCCAGCAGCTTAGCCCTAGGGGGAGCAGGCACAGATACGCAGTATTTT. Amino acid sequence: CASSLALGGAGTDTQYF.